Listed below are T cell receptor beta chains from one sample, sequenced in a study of Graves' ophthalmopathy and Graves' hyperthyroidism. TCRdb recomputed calls from the multiplex PCR reads with MiXCR, one row per CDR3 protein. The table includes some 370,000 distinct CDR3 sequences, about 15% detected once. The source material was peripheral blood. The receptors come from an adult woman with stable Graves' hyperthyroidism. Each CDR3 is given with its conserved first and last residue. The D gene is left open where the match is weak. Size is stated for part of the rows, as once, few or many counts, or as a class when the clone is expanded.

v_gene,abundance,d_gene,j_gene,CDR3nt,CDR3aa
TRBV6-1,few,TRBD1,TRBJ2-5,TGTGCCAGCAGCAACCCAGGGGGCTCGAAGACCCAGTACTTC,CASSNPGGSKTQYF
TRBV25-1,many,TRBD1,TRBJ2-2,TGTGCCAGCAGTCCCCGGGACAGGGGAGAAACCGGGGAGCTGTTTTTT,CASSPRDRGETGELFF
TRBV7-8,NA,TRBD2,TRBJ2-5,TGTGCCAGCAGCTTAGCCGGGGGGATCGGGGAGCAAGAGACCCAGTACTTC,CASSLAGGIGEQETQYF
TRBV20-1,many,NA,TRBJ2-5,TGCAGTGCCCTGAGTGAGGGACAAGAGACCCAGTACTTC,CSALSEGQETQYF
TRBV3-1,few,TRBD2,TRBJ2-7,TGTGCCAGCAGCCGACAACCGGGGACTAGCGGGGGTTACGAGCAGTACTTC,CASSRQPGTSGGYEQYF
TRBV20-1,many,NA,TRBJ1-2,TGCAGTGCTCGGTCGGGGGTGTATGGCTACACCTTC,CSARSGVYGYTF
TRBV6-2/TRBV6-3,NA,TRBD1,TRBJ2-7,TGTGCCAGCAGTTACGGCTTGGGACAGAGCAAGAACTACGAGCAGTACTTC,CASSYGLGQSKNYEQYF
TRBV12-3/TRBV12-4,many,NA,TRBJ2-2,TGTGCCAGCAGAACTGGTGGTGGACACACCGGGGAGCTGTTTTTT,CASRTGGGHTGELFF
TRBV7-2,many,NA,TRBJ1-1,TGTGCCAGCGGGGGGCAGCAAGAGACTGAAGCTTTCTTT,CASGGQQETEAFF
TRBV6-1,many,NA,TRBJ2-5,TGTGCCAGCAGCGGGGACTCCCAAGAGACCCAGTACTTC,CASSGDSQETQYF
TRBV4-1,few,TRBD1,TRBJ1-2,TGCGCCAGCAGCCAAGTGGGGAGGGGGCGGCGGGACTATGGCTACACCTTC,CASSQVGRGRRDYGYTF
TRBV24-1,many,TRBD1,TRBJ2-7,TGTGCCACCAGGGGAAGCAGGGGGCTCTACGAGCAGTACTTC,CATRGSRGLYEQYF
TRBV6-2/TRBV6-3,many,NA,TRBJ2-7,TGTGCCAGCAGCTCCCGGACTGTGAAGATATACGAGCAGTACTTC,CASSSRTVKIYEQYF
TRBV2,many,NA,TRBJ2-7,TGTGCCAGCAGTGAGGGCGGAGCCTACGAGCAGTACTTC,CASSEGGAYEQYF
TRBV29-1,many,TRBD2,TRBJ2-7,TGCAGCGTTGAAGATCTGGCGGGAGAATCCTACGAGCAGTACTTC,CSVEDLAGESYEQYF
TRBV6-5,many,NA,TRBJ1-1,TGTGCCAGCAGTTACGGGGGAGTCTTGAACACTGAAGCTTTCTTT,CASSYGGVLNTEAFF
TRBV20-1,many,TRBD2,TRBJ2-7,TGCAGTGCGGCAACCATAGCGGGAGGACTCTACGAGCAGTACTTC,CSAATIAGGLYEQYF